The rows below give T cell receptor beta chains drawn from one sample of a study of blood T cell repertoires in COVID-19. The assay was immunoSEQ multiplex PCR, and TCRdb's table has in-frame clones only and misses some. The sample includes 130,000 to 150,000 clones, 87% of them seen just once. Source material: peripheral blood. Source of these receptors: a man between 50 and 59 years old who had recovered from COVID-19. The CDR3 runs from the conserved cysteine through the conserved F or W. D genes are given only for firm matches. For some rows the clone size is stated as once, few or many, or as a class when expanded; others skip it.

CDR3	DNA	V	D	J	size
CASSPASMNTEAFF	TGTGCCAGCTCACCAGCCAGTATGAACACTGAAGCTTTCTTT	TRBV18	-	TRBJ1-1	-
CASSHTGFGSPLHF	TGTGCCAGCAGCCACACAGGGTTCGGCTCACCCCTCCACTTT	TRBV6-6	-	TRBJ1-6	few
CASSLPDQPQHF	TGTGCCAGCAGTTTACCTGATCAGCCCCAGCATTTT	TRBV12-3/TRBV12-4	-	TRBJ1-5	-
CASSSQIAANTGELFF	TGTGCCAGCAGCTCCCAGATAGCGGCGAACACCGGGGAGCTGTTTTTT	TRBV5-8	-	TRBJ2-2	-
CATQHPTGNQPQHF	TGTGCCACACAACACCCGACAGGGAATCAGCCCCAGCATTTT	TRBV10-3	TRBD1	TRBJ1-5	few
CASSSGVSGNTEAFF	TGTGCCAGCAGCTCCGGGGTCAGTGGGAACACTGAAGCTTTCTTT	TRBV9	-	TRBJ1-1	-
CASSPKGATYNSPLHF	TGTGCCAGCAGCCCAAAGGGGGCCACCTATAATTCACCCCTCCACTTT	TRBV7-2	TRBD1	TRBJ1-6	-
CASSTSGVTDTQYF	TGTGCCAGTAGTACTAGCGGGGTCACAGATACGCAGTATTTT	TRBV19	TRBD2	TRBJ2-3	-
CASTLQGSTEAFF	TGTGCCAGCACCCTCCAGGGCAGCACTGAAGCTTTCTTT	TRBV2	-	TRBJ1-1	few
CASSSTRTGGTGEQYF	TGTGCCAGCAGTTCCACCCGGACAGGGGGCACGGGGGAGCAGTACTTC	TRBV6-2/TRBV6-3	TRBD1	TRBJ2-7	-
CASSQEMTTRGVEQFF	TGCGCCAGCAGCCAAGAAATGACAACCAGGGGCGTTGAGCAGTTCTTC	TRBV4-3	-	TRBJ2-1	-
CATVDRNGNTIYF	TGTGCCACCGTTGACAGGAACGGAAACACCATATATTTT	TRBV19	-	TRBJ1-3	once
CASSYSPAGGRETQYF	TGTGCCAGCAGTTACTCCCCCGCGGGGGGGCGGGAGACCCAGTACTTC	TRBV6-2/TRBV6-3	TRBD2	TRBJ2-5	-
CASSRVGQDRDTQYF	TGTGCCAGTAGTAGGGTGGGGCAAGATCGAGATACGCAGTATTTT	TRBV19	-	TRBJ2-3	-
CASSQDRAPGANVLTF	TGTGCCAGCAGCCAGGACAGGGCTCCTGGGGCCAACGTCCTGACTTTC	TRBV7-9	TRBD1	TRBJ2-6	-
CASSAIDRRDTEAFF	TGTGCCAGCAGTGCCATCGACCGACGGGACACTGAAGCTTTCTTT	TRBV6-4	-	TRBJ1-1	-
CASSVSRGDTQYF	TGTGCCAGCAGCGTAAGTCGAGGCGATACGCAGTATTTT	TRBV9	-	TRBJ2-3	-